This T cell receptor beta chain was documented in a study of blood T cell repertoires in COVID-19 (dated by TCRdb to between 2020 and 2021). Background on the whole study: Collaborator samples came from the United States, Italy and Spain and covered acute and convalescent phases of COVID-19. The material from the prospective study consisted of cDNA or gDNA derived from T cells, B-cell-depleted T cells, or PBMCs. The samples were drawn from two sources: the first 160 participants of the ongoing ImmuneRACE study, and approximately 1,300 subjects contributed by 6 global collaborators. Where available, HLA class I and class II types were taken from metadata supplied by the sample provider and were not determined by assay-based typing. Nearly every sample came with metadata listing a de-identified subject ID, COVID-19 status, age in years and sex. The dataset comprised deeply sampled blood TCRbeta repertoires from subjects exposed to, actively infected with, or recovered from COVID-19. A freely available public database, intended as a resource for researchers studying the immune response to SARS-CoV-2, is where the repertoires were released.

Each collaborating institution followed its own protocols to collect whole blood in K2EDTA tubes. For TCRbeta analysis, collaborators shipped samples in one of three forms: frozen whole blood, isolated PBMCs, or DNA extracted from either of those sample types. TCRbeta CDR3 regions were amplified from genomic DNA by means of the immunoSEQ Assay, a bias-controlled multiplex PCR. The original methods were these. Nucleated cell counts per sample were estimated from amplification of reference gene primers within the assay. To quantify the absolute abundance of each unique TCRbeta CDR3 rearrangement, sequence reads were collapsed and filtered. Productive Simpson clonality was computed per sample as the square root of Simpson's diversity index over productive rearrangements. The immuneACCESS repertoire file appears here via TCRdb, limited to in-frame rearrangements. These files lack a portion of the clones; in checked studies, under half of the deficit traces to unresolved V genes, and the cause of the others is not known. D and trimming come from the DNA, and the V and J calls and clone size come from that table. The sample profile shows 200,000 to 250,000 clones; 82% of them were found once. The ten largest account for 3% to 4.5% of the sample.

The full study reports these points: The quantity of clinical and demographic metadata differed by source and by participant and was supplied without curation.

In the case of this clone: Its antigen remains undetermined. Base qualities were left out, and no much larger clone turns up one base away.

The clonotype originates from a woman of 80 years or more with acute or convalescent COVID-19. Sequencing used peripheral blood.

DNA sequence: TGCGCCAGCAGCCAGACGACTAGCGGGGGGGTCAGAGATACGCAGTATTTT. Protein translation: CASSQTTSGGVRDTQYF. Recombination linked TRBV4-3 to TRBJ2-3; 14 nucleotides in the junction match TRBD2. V trim: 3 bases; J trim: 5 bases; unmatched bases: 7. Taken from cysteine to phenylalanine, the CDR3 has 17 residues. The kept DNA is CDR3 alone, 51 bases in frame from the first base. CDR1 and CDR2 were assigned from the germline V gene as LGHNA and YSLEER.